The clone carrying this T cell receptor beta chain was seen a handful of times. The data originate from a study of T-cell memory formation after mild COVID-19. TCRdb re-derived calls from the 5' RACE reads in MiXCR, one entry per CDR3 protein. Here the sample spans hundreds of thousands of distinct CDR3 sequences, 15% to 20% being singletons. J was trimmed by 6 bases and V by 4 bases; bases with no gene match: 2. This CDR3 spans 12 amino acids. From germline, CDR1 is LNHDA and CDR2 SQIVND (reference sequence). This sequence originates from an adult woman who had mild COVID-19 (a few samples of this study predate the infection). Cell type and time point are not known. The sequenced sample consisted of PBMCs or a T cell subset sorted from them (not recorded which). The genes are TRBV19 and TRBJ2-7; 8 nucleotides line up with TRBD1. This CDR3 reads CASSTGGGEQYF. As DNA, the CDR3 is TGTGCCAGTAGTACAGGGGGCGGCGAGCAGTACTTC.